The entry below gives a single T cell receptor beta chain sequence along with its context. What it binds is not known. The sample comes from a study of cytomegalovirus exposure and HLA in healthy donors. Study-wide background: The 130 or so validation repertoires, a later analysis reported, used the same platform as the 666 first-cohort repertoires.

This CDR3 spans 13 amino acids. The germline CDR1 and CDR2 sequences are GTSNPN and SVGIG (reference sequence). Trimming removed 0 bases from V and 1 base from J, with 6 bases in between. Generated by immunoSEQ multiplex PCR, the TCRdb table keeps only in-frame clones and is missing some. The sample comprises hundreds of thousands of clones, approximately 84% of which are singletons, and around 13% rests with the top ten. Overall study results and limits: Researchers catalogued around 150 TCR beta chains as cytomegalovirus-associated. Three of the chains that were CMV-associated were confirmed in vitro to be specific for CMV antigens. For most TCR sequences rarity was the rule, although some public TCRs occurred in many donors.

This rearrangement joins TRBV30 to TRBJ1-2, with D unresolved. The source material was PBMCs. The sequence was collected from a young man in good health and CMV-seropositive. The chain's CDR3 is CAWSVRNNYGYTF. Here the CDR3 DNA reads TGTGCCTGGAGTGTAAGGAATAACTATGGCTACACCTTC.